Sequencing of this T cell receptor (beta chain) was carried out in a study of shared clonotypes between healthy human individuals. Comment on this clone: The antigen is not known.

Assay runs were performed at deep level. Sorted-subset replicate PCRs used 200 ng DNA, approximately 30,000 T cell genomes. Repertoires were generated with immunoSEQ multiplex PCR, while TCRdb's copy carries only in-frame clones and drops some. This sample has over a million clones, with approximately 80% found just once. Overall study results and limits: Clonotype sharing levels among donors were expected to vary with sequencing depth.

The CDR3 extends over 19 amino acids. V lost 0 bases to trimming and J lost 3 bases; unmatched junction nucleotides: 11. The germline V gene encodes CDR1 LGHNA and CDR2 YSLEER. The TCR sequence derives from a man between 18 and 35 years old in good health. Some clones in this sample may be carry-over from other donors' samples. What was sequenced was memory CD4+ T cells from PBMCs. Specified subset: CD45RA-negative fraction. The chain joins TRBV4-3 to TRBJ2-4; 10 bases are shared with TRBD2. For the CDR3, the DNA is TGCGCCAGCAGCCAAGATGTTTCTAGCGGGAGCGCCGACAAAAACATTCAGTACTTC. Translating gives CASSQDVSSGSADKNIQYF.